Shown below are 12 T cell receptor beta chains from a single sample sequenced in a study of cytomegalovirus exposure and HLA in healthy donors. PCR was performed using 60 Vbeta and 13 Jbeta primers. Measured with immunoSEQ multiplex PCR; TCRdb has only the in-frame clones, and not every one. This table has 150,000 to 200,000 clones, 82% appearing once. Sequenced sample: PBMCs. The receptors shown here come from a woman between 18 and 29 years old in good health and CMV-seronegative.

The CDR3 sequence is CASSGGVVAGGSPYEQYF. In DNA form, the CDR3 reads TGTGCCAGCAGCGGGGGGGTGGTAGCGGGGGGTTCCCCCTACGAGCAGTACTTC. The chain recombines TRBV7-2 with TRBJ2-7, with TRBD2 matching over 10 bases. In germline, CDR1 is SGHTA, CDR2 FQGNSA. With 5 bases clipped from V and 2 bases from J, the junction kept 15 bases outside the gene matches. CDR3 length equals 18 residues. The entire variable domain, with the rest obtained from reference TRBV7-2 and TRBJ2-7, is as follows: GAGVSQSPSNKVTEKGKDVELRCDPISGHTALYWYRQSLGQGLEFLIYFQGNSAPDKSGLPSDRFSAERTGGSVSTLTIQRTQQEDSAVYLCASSGGVVAGGSPYEQYFGPGTRLTVT.

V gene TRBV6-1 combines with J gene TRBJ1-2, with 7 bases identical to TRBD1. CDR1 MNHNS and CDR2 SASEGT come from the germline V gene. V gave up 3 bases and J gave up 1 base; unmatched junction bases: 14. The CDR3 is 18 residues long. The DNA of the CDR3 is TGTGCCAGCAGTGACCAAAACAGGGGTTCCGCCTTTAACTATGGCTACACCTTC. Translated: CASSDQNRGSAFNYGYTF.

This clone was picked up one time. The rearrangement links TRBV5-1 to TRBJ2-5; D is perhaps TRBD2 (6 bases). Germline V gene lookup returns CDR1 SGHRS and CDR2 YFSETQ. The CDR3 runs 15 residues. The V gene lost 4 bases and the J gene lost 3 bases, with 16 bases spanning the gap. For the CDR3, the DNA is TGCGCCAGCAGCCGGACCGGGACTGTTGAAGAGACCCAGTACTTC. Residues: CASSRTGTVEETQYF.

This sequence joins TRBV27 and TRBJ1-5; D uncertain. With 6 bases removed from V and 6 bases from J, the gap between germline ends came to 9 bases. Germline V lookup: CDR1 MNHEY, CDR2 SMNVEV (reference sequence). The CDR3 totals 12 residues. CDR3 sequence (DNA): TGTGCCAGCAGGGCGCCGGGTCAGCCCCAGCATTTT. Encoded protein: CASRAPGQPQHF.

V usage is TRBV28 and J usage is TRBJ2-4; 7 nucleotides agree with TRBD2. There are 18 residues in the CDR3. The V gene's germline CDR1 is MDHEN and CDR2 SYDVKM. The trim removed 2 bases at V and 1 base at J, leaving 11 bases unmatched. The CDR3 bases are TGTGCCAGCAGTTTAGTGGGAGGGAGGGCCATCGCCAAAAACATTCAGTACTTC. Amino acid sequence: CASSLVGGRAIAKNIQYF.

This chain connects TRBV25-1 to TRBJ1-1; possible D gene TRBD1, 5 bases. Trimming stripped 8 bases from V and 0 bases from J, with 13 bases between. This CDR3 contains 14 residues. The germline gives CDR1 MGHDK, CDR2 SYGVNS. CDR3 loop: CASGPGGVNTEAFF. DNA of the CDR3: TGTGCCAGCGGACCTGGAGGGGTGAACACTGAAGCTTTCTTT.

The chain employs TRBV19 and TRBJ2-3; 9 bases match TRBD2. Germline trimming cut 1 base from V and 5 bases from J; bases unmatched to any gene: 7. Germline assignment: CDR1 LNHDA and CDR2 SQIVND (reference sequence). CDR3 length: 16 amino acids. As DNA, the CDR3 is TGTGCCAGTAGTATAGTGCGGGGGGGAGGAATAGATACGCAGTATTTT. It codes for CASSIVRGGGIDTQYF.

The CDR3 spells CASSPWRGANTEAFF. The CDR3, as DNA: TGTGCCAGCAGCCCATGGCGGGGAGCTAACACTGAAGCTTTCTTT. The V and J genes are TRBV5-8 and TRBJ1-1; D remains unclear. CDR3 length equals 15 residues. The V and J ends lost 4 bases and 2 bases respectively, with 15 bases between them. Germline V gives CDR1 SGHTS, CDR2 YDEGEE. Variable domain in full (rest from reference TRBV5-8 and TRBJ1-1): EAGVTQSPTHLIKTRGQQATLRCSPISGHTSVYWYQQALGLGLQFLLWYDEGEERNRGNFPPRFSGRQFPNYSSELNVNALELEDSALYLCASSPWRGANTEAFFGQGTRLTVV.

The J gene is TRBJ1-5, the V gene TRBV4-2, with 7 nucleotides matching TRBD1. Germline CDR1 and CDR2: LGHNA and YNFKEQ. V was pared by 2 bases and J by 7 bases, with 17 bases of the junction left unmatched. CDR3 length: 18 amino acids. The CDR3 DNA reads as TGTGCCAGCAGCCAAAAAATGACAGGGCCGGGGGTCAACCAGCCCCAGCATTTT. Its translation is CASSQKMTGPGVNQPQHF.

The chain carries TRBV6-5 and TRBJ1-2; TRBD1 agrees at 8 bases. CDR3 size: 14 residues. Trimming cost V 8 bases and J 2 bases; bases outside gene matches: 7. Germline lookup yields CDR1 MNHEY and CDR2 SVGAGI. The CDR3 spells CASRDRGENYGYTF. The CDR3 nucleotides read TGTGCCAGCCGAGACAGGGGCGAAAACTATGGCTACACCTTC.

CDR3 sequence reads: CASSTGGHSYEQYF. For the CDR3, the DNA is TGTGCCAGCAGCACGGGGGGCCACTCCTACGAGCAGTACTTC. The chain links TRBV6-5 to TRBJ2-7, with a weak D call TRBD2 (7 bases). The germline CDR1 and CDR2 sequences are MNHEY and SVGAGI. V lost 6 bases and J 0 bases, leaving 12 bases between the germline ends. The CDR3 contains 14 residues.

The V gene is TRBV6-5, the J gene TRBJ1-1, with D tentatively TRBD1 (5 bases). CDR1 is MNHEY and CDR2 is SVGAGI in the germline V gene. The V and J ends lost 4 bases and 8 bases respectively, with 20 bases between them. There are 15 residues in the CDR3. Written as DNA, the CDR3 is TGTGCCAGCAGTTTACTCCCCGGGGGAGGAGGGGAAGCTTTCTTT. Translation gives CASSLLPGGGGEAFF.